A selection of T cell receptor beta chains follows, all from one sample in a study of T cell responses to AZD1222 COVID-19 vaccine. The method was immunoSEQ multiplex PCR; TCRdb's version includes in-frame clones alone and lacks a portion of them. The repertoire holds about 170,000 clones, with 85% to 90% as singletons. The sequences come from peripheral blood, collected on day 0 of AZD1222 vaccination. These receptors all come from an adult in good health. Each CDR3 is given with its conserved first and last residue. The size entry is marked missing in some rows and otherwise reads once, few, many or a size class.

TRBV28	TRBJ1-4	.	CASRGQGNEKLFF
TRBV19	TRBJ2-4	.	CASSLTGRGPKNIQYF
TRBV6-5	TRBJ2-1	once	CASSYDPTSGSFPFF
TRBV7-3	TRBJ1-4	.	CASSLTGQGAEKLFF
TRBV28	TRBJ1-5	.	CASSPSLRGGDSNQPQHF
TRBV28	TRBJ2-7	.	CASNEAFYEQYF
TRBV5-1	TRBJ2-3	.	CASKNPDRGSTDTQYF
TRBV7-8	TRBJ1-1	.	CASSLRTDANTEAFF
TRBV4-2	TRBJ1-6	.	CASSQELAENSPLHF
TRBV28	TRBJ1-1	.	CASSLVGDTEAFF
TRBV5-4	TRBJ1-6	.	CASSPSGPNSPLHF
TRBV6-4	TRBJ1-1	.	CASSAAWSTEAFF
TRBV2	TRBJ1-2	.	CASSPTVNYGYTF
TRBV19	TRBJ2-2	.	CASYGGVRGTGELFF
TRBV15	TRBJ1-5	.	CATSTDREGNQPQHF
TRBV9	TRBJ2-7	.	CASSVGVGYEQYF
TRBV7-2	TRBJ2-2	few	CASSSGPNTGELFF
TRBV28	TRBJ1-3	.	CASSTQGPFTIYF
TRBV19	TRBJ1-5	.	CASSIEGPHQPQHF
TRBV5-5	TRBJ2-5	.	CASSFPQGGVETQYF
TRBV28	TRBJ1-5	.	CASSLLGAGQPQHF
TRBV7-2	TRBJ1-5	.	CASSLGLGFNQPQHF
TRBV5-1	TRBJ2-5	.	CASSGGLAGVETQYF
TRBV3-1/TRBV3-2	TRBJ1-1	.	CASSQGGTEAFF
TRBV27	TRBJ2-2	.	CASSLTHPGIGELFF
TRBV3-1/TRBV3-2	TRBJ1-4	.	CASSPVINANEKLFF
TRBV7-9	TRBJ2-1	.	CASSSGKEQFF
TRBV28	TRBJ2-1	.	CASKDRGNEQFF
TRBV28	TRBJ1-4	.	CASSLPLGGAAEKLFF
TRBV6-2/TRBV6-3	TRBJ1-1	once	CASSYRTEFDAFF
TRBV2	TRBJ2-2	.	CASSGTGGRGELFF
TRBV5-8	TRBJ1-5	.	CASSLDRGRNQPQHF
TRBV7-2	TRBJ2-3	.	CASSYTSGISTDTQYF
TRBV2	TRBJ2-6	once	CASSLVVMRGRVLTF
TRBV4-2	TRBJ2-7	.	CASSHPPLGGRYEQYF
TRBV5-8	TRBJ2-2	.	CASSFRYPVLFF
TRBV6-6	TRBJ1-3	.	CASSYSMGDTGNTIYF
TRBV4-1	TRBJ2-1	.	CASSHPGTSRYNEQFF
TRBV19	TRBJ1-2	.	CASSIASGQGYGYTF
TRBV5-1	TRBJ1-2	few	CASSPLLYLSDGYTF
TRBV5-6	TRBJ1-6	.	CASSLPTGADSPLHF
TRBV28	TRBJ2-1	.	CASSLLQGVGRYNEQFF
TRBV5-4	TRBJ2-5	.	CASSARRETQYF
TRBV6-5	TRBJ1-1	.	CATRRGGSTEAFF
TRBV7-2	TRBJ2-3	once	CASSASGSSTDTQYF
TRBV5-4	TRBJ1-2	.	CASSPSVVLNYGYTF
TRBV7-6	TRBJ2-7	.	CASSLGLAGGRGEQYF
TRBV3-1/TRBV3-2	TRBJ2-1	.	CASSPLVYNEQFF
TRBV6-6	TRBJ2-7	.	CASSSMDRGSEQYF
TRBV9	TRBJ2-2	.	CASSPQEGLAFAGELFF
TRBV6-4	TRBJ2-7	.	CATAVSGSSAAHEQYF
TRBV7-2	TRBJ1-5	.	CASSLAAGQPQHF
TRBV5-1	TRBJ2-1	.	CASSLGDGPFSSYNEQFF
TRBV3-1/TRBV3-2	TRBJ1-6	once	CASSQDVRVGSPLHF
TRBV27	TRBJ1-4	.	CASAEPTGRMKLFF
TRBV4-1	TRBJ2-1	.	CASSQARSSYNEQFF
TRBV3-1/TRBV3-2	TRBJ1-4	.	CASSRRGEKLFF
TRBV13	TRBJ1-6	.	CASSSDRNSPLHF